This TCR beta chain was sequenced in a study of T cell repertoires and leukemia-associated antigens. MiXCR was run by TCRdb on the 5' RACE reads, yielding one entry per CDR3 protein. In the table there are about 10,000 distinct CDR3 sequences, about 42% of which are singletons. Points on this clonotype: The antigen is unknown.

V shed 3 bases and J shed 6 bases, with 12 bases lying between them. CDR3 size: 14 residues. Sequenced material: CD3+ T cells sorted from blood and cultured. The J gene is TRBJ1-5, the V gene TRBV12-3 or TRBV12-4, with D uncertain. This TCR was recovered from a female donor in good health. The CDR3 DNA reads TGTGCCAGCAGTTTGGTCGGTTTAGGTCAGCCCCAGCATTTT. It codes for CASSLVGLGQPQHF.